This T cell receptor beta chain was sequenced for a study of human T cells and chemical hapten exposure. Study-wide background: The patient population, which was mostly female, had alopecia areata, totalis or universalis. General study findings and limits: The study found that DPC sensitization did not change TCRs above 1 in 1000 frequency.

The library gave individual cDNA molecules unique molecular identifiers. TCRdb fed the RACE reads into MiXCR, producing one record per CDR3 protein. The repertoire holds more than 150,000 distinct CDR3 sequences, with 20% to 25% as singletons. Time point here: patch test 3, about 24 weeks after DPC sensitization. The treatment denotes: therapeutic diphenylcyclopropenone sensitization with weekly scalp DPC. Each donor was an alopecia patient between 18 and 70 years of age who qualified for DPC. A word on this clonotype: Antigen specificity is unknown.

Trimming left V 1 base short and J 0 bases short, with 12 bases between. Germline-derived CDR1 and CDR2 are SGHRS and YFSETQ. The CDR3 runs to 16 residues. The source material was whole blood, sampled in connection with sensitization to the hapten diphenylcyclopropenone (DPC). The chain is built from TRBV5-1 and TRBJ2-3; D gene uncertain. This clonotype was obtained from a woman between 40 and 50 years old with alopecia areata. Some clones in this sample may be carry-over from other donors' samples. CDR3 in amino acids: CASSLFAATSTDTQYF. CDR3 DNA: TGCGCCAGCAGCTTGTTCGCTGCCACTAGCACAGATACGCAGTATTTT.